Sequencing of this T cell receptor (beta chain) was carried out in a study of T cells in Graves' hyperthyroidism and ophthalmopathy. Study-level information: Peripheral blood sampling occurred at initial diagnosis, before any treatment.

Study-wide results and caveats: Most clonotypes that expanded in the thyroid above 0.001 also showed up in blood. Ophthalmopathy was told apart from stable hyperthyroidism by a 13 V-J model.

This clonotype occurred many times. Its antigen remains unknown. Using 9.5 to 10 ml of fresh peripheral blood, PBMCs were prepared. CDR1 and CDR2 from the germline V gene are SQVTM and ANQGSEA. V was pared by 4 bases and J by 6 bases, with 15 bases between. The CDR3 runs 13 residues. Amplified TCR beta CDR3 regions came from RNA transcripts. TCR CDR3 underwent first-round RT-PCR with the HTBI primer set. TCRdb reprocessed the multiplex PCR reads via MiXCR and lists one record per CDR3 protein. Here the sample spans a few hundred thousand distinct CDR3 sequences, 15% to 20% being singletons. This TCR came from a man aged 35 to 55 with Graves' hyperthyroidism. This chain uses TRBV29-1 with TRBJ1-2; tentatively, D is TRBD1 (5 bases). The sequencing sample was made of blood. The CDR3 is CSVVTGTPNGYTF. CDR3 in DNA: TGCAGCGTTGTAACCGGGACGCCAAATGGCTACACCTTC.